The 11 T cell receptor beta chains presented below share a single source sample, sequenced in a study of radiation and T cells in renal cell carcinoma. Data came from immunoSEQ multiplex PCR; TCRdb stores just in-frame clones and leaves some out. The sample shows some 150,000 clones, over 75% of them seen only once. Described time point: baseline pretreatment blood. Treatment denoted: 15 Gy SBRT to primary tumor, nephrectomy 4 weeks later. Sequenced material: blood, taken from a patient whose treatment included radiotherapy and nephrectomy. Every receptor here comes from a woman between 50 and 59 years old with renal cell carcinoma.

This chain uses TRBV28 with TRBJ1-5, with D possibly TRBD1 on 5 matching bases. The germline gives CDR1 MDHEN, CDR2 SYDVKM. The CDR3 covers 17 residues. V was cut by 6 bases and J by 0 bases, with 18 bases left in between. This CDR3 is CASSNPGGRYSNQPQHF. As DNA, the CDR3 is TGTGCCAGCAGCAACCCGGGGGGACGGTATAGCAATCAGCCCCAGCATTTT.

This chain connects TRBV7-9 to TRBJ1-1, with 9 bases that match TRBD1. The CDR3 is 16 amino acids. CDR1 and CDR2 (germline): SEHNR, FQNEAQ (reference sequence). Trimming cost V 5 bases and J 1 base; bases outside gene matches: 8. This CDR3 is CASSAGTGPPNTEAFF. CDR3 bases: TGTGCCAGCAGCGCCGGGACAGGGCCTCCGAACACTGAAGCTTTCTTT.

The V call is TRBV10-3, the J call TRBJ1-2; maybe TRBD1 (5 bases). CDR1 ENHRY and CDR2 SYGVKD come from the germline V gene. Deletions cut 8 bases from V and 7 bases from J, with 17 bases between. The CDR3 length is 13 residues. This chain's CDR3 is CAIGGSPGGGYTF. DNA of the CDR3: TGTGCCATCGGGGGGAGTCCGGGCGGTGGCTACACCTTC.

In DNA, the CDR3 is TGTGCCAGCAGCCCTCAAGCGGGGGGCGGACAGCCCCAGCATTTT. The encoded protein is CASSPQAGGGQPQHF. The chain employs TRBV4-2 and TRBJ1-5; the D gene is possibly TRBD1 (6 bases). The V gene's germline CDR1 is LGHNA and CDR2 YNFKEQ. The CDR3 consists of 15 residues. V was trimmed by 4 bases and J by 7 bases, leaving 17 bases between them.

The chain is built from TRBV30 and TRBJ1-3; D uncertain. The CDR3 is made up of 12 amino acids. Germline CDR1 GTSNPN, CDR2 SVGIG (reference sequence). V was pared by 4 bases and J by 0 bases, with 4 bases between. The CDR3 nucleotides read TGTGCCTGGACAAGCTCTGGAAACACCATATATTTT. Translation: CAWTSSGNTIYF. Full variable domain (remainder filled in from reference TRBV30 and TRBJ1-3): SQTIHQWPATLVQPVGSPLSLECTVEGTSNPNLYWYRQAAGRGLQLLFYSVGIGQISSEVPQNLSASRPQDRQFILSSKKLLLSDSGFYLCAWTSSGNTIYFGEGSWLTVV.

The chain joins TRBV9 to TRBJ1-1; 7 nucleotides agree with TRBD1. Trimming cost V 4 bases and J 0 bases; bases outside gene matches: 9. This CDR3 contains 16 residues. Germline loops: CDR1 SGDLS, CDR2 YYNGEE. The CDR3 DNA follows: TGTGCCAGCAGCAACCGGCCTCAGGGGGTGAACACTGAAGCTTTCTTT. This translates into CASSNRPQGVNTEAFF.

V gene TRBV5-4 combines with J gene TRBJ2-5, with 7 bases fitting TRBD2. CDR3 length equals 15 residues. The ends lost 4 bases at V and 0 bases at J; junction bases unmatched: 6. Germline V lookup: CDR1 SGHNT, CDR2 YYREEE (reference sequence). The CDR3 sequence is CASSPPGGNQETQYF. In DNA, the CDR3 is TGTGCCAGCAGCCCCCCCGGGGGGAACCAAGAGACCCAGTACTTC. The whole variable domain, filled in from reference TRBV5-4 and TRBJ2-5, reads ETGVTQSPTHLIKTRGQQVTLRCSSQSGHNTVSWYQQALGQGPQFIFQYYREEENGRGNFPPRFSGLQFPNYSSELNVNALELDDSALYLCASSPPGGNQETQYFGPGTRLLVL.

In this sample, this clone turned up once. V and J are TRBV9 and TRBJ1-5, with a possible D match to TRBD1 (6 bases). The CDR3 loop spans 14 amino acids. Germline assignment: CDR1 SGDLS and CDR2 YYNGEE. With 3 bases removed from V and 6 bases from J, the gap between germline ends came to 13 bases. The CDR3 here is CASSAGVAGQPQHF. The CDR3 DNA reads TGTGCCAGCAGCGCAGGGGTGGCTGGTCAGCCCCAGCATTTT.

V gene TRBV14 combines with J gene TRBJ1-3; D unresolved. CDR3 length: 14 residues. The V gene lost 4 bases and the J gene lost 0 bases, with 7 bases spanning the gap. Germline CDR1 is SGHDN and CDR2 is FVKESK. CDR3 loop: CASSRALSGNTIYF. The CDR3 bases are TGTGCCAGCAGCCGAGCGCTCTCTGGAAACACCATATATTTT.

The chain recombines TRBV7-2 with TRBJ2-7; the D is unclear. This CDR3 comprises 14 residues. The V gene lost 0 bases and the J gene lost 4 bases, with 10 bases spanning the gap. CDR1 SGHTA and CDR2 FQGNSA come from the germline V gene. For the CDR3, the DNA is TGTGCCAGCAGCTTAGCGCCGAGAGGTTACGAGCAGTACTTC. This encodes CASSLAPRGYEQYF.

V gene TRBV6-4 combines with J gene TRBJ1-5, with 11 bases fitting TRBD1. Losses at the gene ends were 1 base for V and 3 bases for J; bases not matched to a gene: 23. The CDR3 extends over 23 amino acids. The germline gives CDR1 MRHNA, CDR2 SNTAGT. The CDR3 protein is CASSDFSSTVGQGGHIHNQPQHF. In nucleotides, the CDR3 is TGTGCCAGCAGTGACTTTTCCTCTACCGTGGGACAGGGGGGCCACATTCACAATCAGCCCCAGCATTTT.